One TCR beta chain is described in this entry. This clonotype was found a few times. What this receptor recognizes is not known. Base qualities are not recorded, but no much larger clone differs from it by a single base. Explained via the paper, the time point label denotes: second blood draw from one MS patient after hematopoietic stem cell transplantation. To demonstrate the VDJtools post-analysis software, TCR beta repertoires were profiled from the peripheral blood of about 13 young patients with multiple sclerosis. The multiple sclerosis patients were children and adolescents ranging in age from roughly 6 to 16 years. The data were obtained in a study of post-analysis software for immune sequencing data (dated by TCRdb to about 2015). Background for the entire study: The recorded disease courses included relapsing-remitting, secondary progressive and progressive-relapsing multiple sclerosis, and some patients had no subtype annotation. A subset of samples was prepared in parallel using single-end sample barcoding, then pooled and co-amplified after Illumina adapter ligation. The patient repertoires were set against around ten previously published healthy control repertoires from donors whose ages ranged from roughly 6 to 27 years.

Summary of the overall study and its limitations: Direct clustering with F measure showed strong co-clustering of samples prepared in the same batch, prompting a batch-effect correction. Compared with controls, multiple sclerosis patients had significantly lower normalized Chao1 diversity, a finding suggesting substantial peripheral T-cell clonal expansion. The multiple sclerosis patient group was slightly younger than the control group. Significantly higher frequencies in patients than in controls were found for roughly 5 TRBV segments, including TRBV5-6, TRBV5-1 and TRBV20-1.

CDR1 SEHNR and CDR2 FQNEAQ were looked up in the germline V gene (reference sequence). Trimming takes 7 bases from V and 5 bases from J, and the germline ends sit 17 bases apart. From the cysteine up to the phenylalanine, the CDR3 has a length of 14 residues. The read is trimmed to its CDR3 DNA, 42 bases read in frame from base 1. Libraries were constructed by PCR. The instrument given in TCRdb is Illumina HiSeq 2500. To reduce PCR and sequencing biases, unique molecular identifiers were built into the TCR beta cDNA libraries. Approximately 500,000 cDNA molecules were obtained for every 1 to 10 million input T cells, so each molecule roughly corresponded to one T cell. The same protocol used for the earlier healthy control dataset was applied to prepare and sequence the patient libraries. Samples belonging to the same batch were prepared together, multiplexed and sequenced on a shared HiSeq lane. Turning to the authors' computational methods: Raw barcoded reads were processed with MIGEC, and single-read molecular identifier groups were discarded before consensus assembly and CDR3 extraction. Clonotype tables were post-analysed with VDJtools, normalizing diversity by down-sampling all datasets to the smallest sample size. Repertoire overlap clustering matched CDR3 amino acid but not nucleotide sequences to correct batch-related cross-sample contamination. In-frame beta chains were kept once TCRdb had trimmed the public reads at Q25 with fastp and called clones with MiXCR. Each CDR3 protein gets just one entry, which takes the most common genes and DNA from the rows behind it. These V and J calls originate from TCRdb's pipeline instead of the authors' own analysis. In this sample the table shows under 200,000 distinct CDR3 sequences, roughly 40% of which occur a single time. Under 30% of the sample is in the top ten clones.

The chain employs TRBV7-9 and TRBJ2-5; the D gene cannot be resolved reliably. Source: blood, taken after autologous hematopoietic stem cell transplantation. This clonotype was obtained from a girl aged 5 to 17 with multiple sclerosis. Donor details come from another sample of the same person, matched by shared clones. The sequenced DNA: TGTGCCAGCATTTATACCCTCTCGTCGGAGACCCAGTACTTC. This encodes CASIYTLSSETQYF.